One sample yielded the 25 T cell receptor beta chains listed below, sequenced in a study of T-cell reconstitution after alpha-beta-depleted transplantation in children. Unique molecular identifiers were built into the TCRbeta library. TCRdb re-derived calls from the PCR reads in MiXCR, one entry per CDR3 protein. The sample lists under 750,000 distinct CDR3 sequences, under 30% occurring once. Sequencing used PBMCs, mostly from graft donor cells, obtained 360 days after TCRalphabeta/CD19-depleted stem cell transplant. Receptors were obtained from a boy younger than two who had a stem cell transplant for acute myeloid leukemia, so the T cells may come from the graft donor.

This clonotype was found once. This chain links TRBV27 with TRBJ1-2; D possibly corresponds to TRBD1 (5 bases). The V end lost 0 bases, the J end lost 1 base, and 9 bases lay between the germline ends. This CDR3 has 15 residues. Germline assignment: CDR1 MNHEY and CDR2 SMNVEV (reference sequence). Here the CDR3 reads CASSLSPGVNYGYTF. The CDR3 region has the DNA TGTGCCAGCAGTTTATCCCCGGGGGTTAACTATGGCTACACCTTC.

This clonotype showed up many times. The gene calls are TRBV20-1 and TRBJ2-5; no firm D call. Trimming left V 2 bases short and J 1 base short, with 14 bases between. The CDR3 sequence is 15 residues long. Germline V CDR1 and CDR2: DFQATT, SNEGSKA (reference sequence). The CDR3 bases are TGCAGTGCTAGACCCGACCAACAGACCCAAGAGACCCAGTACTTC. This codes for CSARPDQQTQETQYF.

This clonotype was found many times. This rearrangement joins TRBV20-1 to TRBJ2-3; TRBD2 aligns across 8 bases. This CDR3 has 16 residues. Per germline, CDR1 DFQATT and CDR2 SNEGSKA (reference sequence). V lost 3 bases, J lost 2 bases, and 10 bases stayed unmatched. This CDR3 is CSARAGLAGPTDTQYF. The CDR3 DNA reads TGCAGTGCTAGGGCCGGGCTAGCGGGTCCCACAGATACGCAGTATTTT.

The chain uses TRBV7-9 and TRBJ2-2; D gene unclear. The ends were cut back, 2 bases at V and 5 bases at J, with 12 bases in the middle. There are 15 residues in the CDR3. Germline V lookup: CDR1 SEHNR, CDR2 FQNEAQ (reference sequence). DNA of the CDR3: TGTGCCAGCAGCTTATTTGCGCCTTTAACCGGGGAGCTGTTTTTT. It codes for CASSLFAPLTGELFF.

This clonotype has just a few counts. The J gene is TRBJ2-7, the V gene TRBV12-1. TRBV12-1 is shown as a pseudogene. The CDR3 spans 15 residues. The CDR3 DNA reads as TGTGCCAGCAGCTTTGATACGTACGAACGCTACGAGCAGTACGTC. Its translation: CASSFDTYERYEQYV.

The table lists this clonotype with a few counts. CDR3 in DNA: TGTGCCAGCAGGTGGTTCGACGAGCAGTACTTC. As protein: CASRWFDEQYF. V is TRBV6-5 and J is TRBJ2-7; no definite D call. There are 11 residues in the CDR3. V was clipped by 6 bases and J by 5 bases, with 8 bases between them. Germline V gene data show CDR1 as MNHEY and CDR2 as SVGAGI.

This clonotype was counted between two and nine times. This chain joins TRBV20-1 and TRBJ2-1, with TRBD2 as a possible D gene (7 bases). V dropped 0 bases and J dropped 2 bases, with 20 bases sitting between them. Germline V lookup: CDR1 DFQATT, CDR2 SNEGSKA (reference sequence). The CDR3 consists of 18 residues. The CDR3 DNA sequence: TGCAGTGCTAGAGATCGGGGTGTGAGGCGGGGGCCCTACAATGAGCAGTTCTTC. It is translated as CSARDRGVRRGPYNEQFF.

This clonotype was seen a few times. This sequence joins TRBV10-3 and TRBJ2-7; 11 positions agree with TRBD1. CDR1 ENHRY and CDR2 SYGVKD come from the germline V gene. Trimming cost V 4 bases and J 3 bases; bases outside gene matches: 5. The CDR3 has 15 residues. The DNA for the CDR3 is TGTGCCATCAGTGCGAGGGGGACAGGGGGCTACGAGCAGTACTTC. Translating it yields CAISARGTGGYEQYF.

This clonotype showed up just a few times. This chain connects TRBV4-1 to TRBJ2-1; D uncertain. The germline V gene has CDR1 MGHRA and CDR2 YSYEKL. Trimming shortened V by 4 bases and J by 3 bases, and 7 bases separated the two germline ends. There are 13 residues in the CDR3. Here the CDR3 reads CASSRNRYNEQFF. The CDR3, as DNA: TGCGCCAGCAGCCGTAACCGCTACAATGAGCAGTTCTTC.

This clonotype appeared many times. The chain uses TRBV20-1 and TRBJ2-5; D remains unclear. V gave up 1 base and J gave up 4 bases, with 7 bases separating them. Looked up from germline, CDR1 is DFQATT and CDR2 is SNEGSKA (reference sequence). The CDR3 sequence is 12 residues long. The CDR3 nucleotides read TGCAGTGCTAGAGTAATAGGAGAGACCCAGTACTTC. Translation gives CSARVIGETQYF.

In this sample, this clonotype turned up many times. This rearrangement joins TRBV7-2 to TRBJ2-7, with D tentatively TRBD2 (5 bases). Trimming shortened V by 5 bases and J by 6 bases, and 14 bases separated the two germline ends. CDR1 is SGHTA and CDR2 is FQGNSA in the germline V gene. The CDR3 has 13 residues. The CDR3 sequence is CASSSRGPREQYF. In nucleotides, the CDR3 is TGTGCCAGCAGCAGCCGGGGTCCTCGCGAGCAGTACTTC.

This chain joins TRBV4-2 and TRBJ2-5; D remains unclear. CDR1 and CDR2 from the germline V gene are LGHNA and YNFKEQ. V was pared by 1 base and J by 3 bases, with 12 bases between. CDR3 length: 15 amino acids. The CDR3, as DNA: TGTGCCAGCAGCCAAGCGAGACTCCCAGAAGAGACCCAGTACTTC. Its protein is CASSQARLPEETQYF.

The chain joins TRBV20-1 to TRBJ2-1, with no clear D. The CDR3 extends over 16 amino acids. Trimming took 0 bases from V and 6 from J, leaving 18 bases between them. Per germline, CDR1 DFQATT and CDR2 SNEGSKA (reference sequence). The CDR3 DNA reads TGCAGTGCTAGAGATGGTAGGTCCTCCGCAGGCAATGAGCAGTTCTTC. Translation gives CSARDGRSSAGNEQFF.

V usage is TRBV10-2 and J usage is TRBJ2-5; 8 nucleotides match TRBD2. This CDR3 has 13 amino acids. Per the germline V gene, CDR1 is WSHSY and CDR2 is SAAADI. CDR3 protein: CGGSGGLFETQYF. For the CDR3, the DNA is TGCGGAGGCAGCGGGGGTCTCTTCGAGACCCAGTACTTC.

This clonotype has at least ten counts. CDR3: CASSLEAGGYNEQFF. CDR3 nucleotides: TGTGCCAGCAGCTTAGAGGCGGGGGGCTACAATGAGCAGTTCTTC. The chain links TRBV7-3 to TRBJ2-1; 8 nucleotides match TRBD2. The CDR3 totals 15 residues. Germline V lookup: CDR1 SGHTA, CDR2 FQGTGA. J was trimmed by 3 bases and V by 2 bases; bases with no gene match: 3.

This chain joins TRBV11-2 and TRBJ2-2; tentative D call: TRBD1 (5 bases). Germline V gene lookup returns CDR1 SGHAT and CDR2 FQNNGV. CDR3 length: 18 residues. V was cut by 5 bases and J by 0 bases, with 19 bases left in between. CDR3 region: CASSLRTKPGPNTGELFF. For the CDR3, the DNA is TGTGCCAGCAGCCTAAGGACAAAGCCAGGGCCGAACACCGGGGAGCTGTTTTTT.

The rearrangement joins TRBV6-5 to TRBJ2-3; 10 bases agree with TRBD2. V lost 0 bases to trimming and J lost 5 bases; unmatched junction nucleotides: 5. CDR1 and CDR2 (germline): MNHEY, SVGAGI. The CDR3 contains 16 residues. The CDR3 bases are TGTGCCAGCAGTTACTCTACTAGCGGGGTAGGAGATACGCAGTATTTT. Residues: CASSYSTSGVGDTQYF.

Only a few counts were recorded for this clonotype. One end of the junction is discordant with germline, which a read error may explain. The chain is built from TRBV6-1 and TRBJ2-1; 9 positions match TRBD1. Germline CDR1 is MNHNS and CDR2 is SASEGT. CDR3 length: 14 residues. This CDR3 is CASREDRGDNEQFF. The CDR3 bases are TGTGCCAGCAGGGAAGACAGGGGGGACAATGAGCAGTTCTTC.

The sample holds many counts of this clonotype. The chain uses TRBV2 and TRBJ2-2; D possibly corresponds to TRBD1 (5 bases). CDR3 length: 15 residues. Between the trimmed V and J ends, which lost 0 bases and 4 bases, there was a span of 9 bases. The germline V gene encodes CDR1 SNHLY and CDR2 FYNNEI. The CDR3 sequence: CASSEAVDSTGELFF. The DNA for the CDR3 is TGTGCCAGCAGTGAAGCGGTTGACAGCACCGGGGAGCTGTTTTTT.

This clonotype was recorded many times. This sequence joins TRBV5-6 and TRBJ2-3; weak D call: TRBD2 (5 bases). The CDR3 extends over 14 amino acids. The ends were cut back, 2 bases at V and 8 bases at J, with 15 bases in the middle. In germline, CDR1 is SGHDT, CDR2 YYEEEE. CDR3: CASSFSFLRATQYF. The CDR3 bases are TGTGCCAGCAGCTTTTCGTTTTTGAGGGCTACGCAGTATTTT.

This chain connects TRBV13 to TRBJ2-1, with 10 bases identical to TRBD1. This CDR3 region has 17 residues. Losses at the gene ends were 5 bases for V and 4 bases for J; bases not matched to a gene: 11. Germline V CDR1 and CDR2: PRHDT, FYEKMQ (reference sequence). DNA of the CDR3: TGTGCCAGCAGCCGAATCACCGCGGGACAGGGGTACAATGAGCAGTTCTTC. It yields the protein CASSRITAGQGYNEQFF.

This clonotype was counted at least ten times. The V and J genes are TRBV29-1 and TRBJ1-1; D is perhaps TRBD1 (5 bases). V lost 4 bases, J lost 0 bases, and 9 bases lay in between. This CDR3 contains 13 residues. Germline CDR1 is SQVTM and CDR2 is ANQGSEA. The chain's CDR3 is CSVVYRMNTEAFF. The CDR3 DNA reads TGCAGCGTTGTATACAGGATGAACACTGAAGCTTTCTTT. Supplemented by reference TRBV29-1 and TRBJ1-1, the full variable domain reads SAVISQKPSRDICQRGTSLTIQCQVDSQVTMMFWYRQQPGQSLTLIATANQGSEATYESGFVIDKFPISRPNLTFSTLTVSNMSPEDSSIYLCSVVYRMNTEAFFGQGTRLTVV.

This clonotype was seen a handful of times. J is TRBJ2-3 and V is TRBV20-1; 7 bases line up with TRBD2. The CDR3 spans 14 residues. The V segment lost 3 bases and the J segment 4 bases; nucleotides outside the gene matches: 7. Germline lookup yields CDR1 DFQATT and CDR2 SNEGSKA (reference sequence). CDR3 DNA: TGCAGTGCTAGGACCCCACGGGAGGCAGATACGCAGTATTTT. As protein: CSARTPREADTQYF.

This clonotype was observed at least ten times. The chain employs TRBV12-3 or TRBV12-4 and TRBJ1-5; TRBD1 is a possible D gene (5 bases). This CDR3 region has 13 residues. V was clipped by 8 bases and J by 4 bases, with 12 bases between them. CDR3 sequence reads: CASQVAGNQPQHF. CDR3 in DNA: TGTGCCAGCCAAGTTGCAGGGAATCAGCCCCAGCATTTT.

This clonotype was picked up many times. The chain is built from TRBV9 and TRBJ2-7, with 7 bases aligning to TRBD1. The germline V gene encodes CDR1 SGDLS and CDR2 YYNGEE. V was clipped by 0 bases and J by 0 bases; unmatched bases: 3. This CDR3 contains 15 residues. DNA of the CDR3: TGTGCCAGCAGCGTAGCGGGGACAGACTCCTACGAGCAGTACTTC. This encodes CASSVAGTDSYEQYF.